This paragraph covers one T cell receptor beta chain sequence. Its antigen is currently unknown. This specimen belongs to a study of regulatory dendritic cells for organ transplantation. Study-level findings and limits: Naive CD4+ and CD8+ repertoires were highly diverse; memory CD8+ was most oligoclonal. Between individuals, the alloreactive memory CD8+ T cell pool differed considerably. Mature dendritic cells appeared to drive more memory CD8+ clonal expansion than regulatory ones.

Sequencing used immunoSEQ multiplex PCR; TCRdb keeps in-frame clones, though not all of them. The table lists 28,000 or so clones, approximately 78% of them singletons. V gave up 7 bases and J gave up 2 bases, with 17 bases separating them. CDR1 and CDR2 from the germline V gene are MNHNY and SVGAGI (reference sequence). CDR3 length equals 15 residues. The chain employs TRBV6-6 and TRBJ2-5; tentatively, D is TRBD2 (6 bases). The source material was naive CD4+ T cells from blood. The subset: CD45RA+ naive T cells. The sequence came from a human donor in good health. The chain's CDR3 is CASIRLEWGQETQYF. In DNA form, the CDR3 reads TGTGCCAGCATTAGACTAGAATGGGGGCAAGAGACCCAGTACTTC.